Listed below are T cell receptor beta chains from one sample, sequenced in a study of blood T cell repertoires in COVID-19. This table comes from immunoSEQ multiplex PCR, and its TCRdb copy is limited to in-frame clones, with some not included. The table lists roughly 210,000 clones, 84% of them singletons. Sequencing was carried out using peripheral blood. These receptors were collected from a woman of 80 years or more with COVID-19, enrolled during active disease. Each CDR3 is given with its conserved first and last residue. The order of the fields is CDR3 length, clone size, J gene, D gene, V gene, CDR3 protein, CDR3 DNA. D genes are given only for firm matches. Some rows mark clone size as missing; the rest say once, few, many or name a class of expanded clone.

15	-	TRBJ1-4	-	TRBV19	CASTDRQGNNEKLFF	TGTGCCAGTACCGACCGTCAGGGGAATAATGAAAAACTGTTTTTT
15	-	TRBJ2-5	TRBD2	TRBV10-3	CAISRTSGGQETQYF	TGTGCCATCAGCCGGACTAGCGGGGGGCAAGAGACCCAGTACTTC
14	-	TRBJ1-5	TRBD1	TRBV25-1	CASSFGQGNQPQHF	TGTGCCAGCAGTTTTGGACAGGGGAATCAGCCCCAGCATTTT
13	few	TRBJ1-2	TRBD1	TRBV19	CASNPDRTGGYTF	TGTGCCAGTAATCCGGACAGGACTGGGGGCTACACCTTC
15	once	TRBJ1-4	TRBD1	TRBV11-2	CASSLLGQGAEKLFF	TGTGCCAGCAGCTTGTTGGGACAGGGGGCTGAAAAACTGTTTTTT
13	few	TRBJ1-5	-	TRBV29-1	CSARWKADQPQHF	TGCAGCGCACGATGGAAGGCGGATCAGCCCCAGCATTTT
13	-	TRBJ2-1	-	TRBV28	CASSLGQDNEQFF	TGTGCCAGCAGTTTAGGGCAGGACAATGAGCAGTTCTTC
13	-	TRBJ1-1	-	TRBV18	CASADRRNTEAFF	TGTGCCAGCGCAGACAGGCGGAACACTGAAGCTTTCTTT
13	-	TRBJ2-5	-	TRBV7-9	CASALGGHETQYF	TGTGCCAGCGCCTTAGGGGGGCATGAGACCCAGTACTTC
14	-	TRBJ1-5	-	TRBV6-5	CASSPRQINQPQHF	TGTGCCAGCAGCCCCCGCCAGATCAATCAGCCCCAGCATTTT
12	-	TRBJ2-2	TRBD1	TRBV15	CATSPDRGELFF	TGTGCCACCAGCCCGGACAGGGGGGAGCTGTTTTTT
14	-	TRBJ2-2	-	TRBV7-3	CASSPTVNTGELFF	TGTGCCAGCAGTCCTACGGTGAACACCGGGGAGCTGTTTTTT
15	-	TRBJ2-3	-	TRBV28	CASSSGRGRPDTQYF	TGTGCCAGCAGTAGCGGGCGGGGGCGGCCAGATACGCAGTATTTT
15	-	TRBJ2-7	-	TRBV6-2/TRBV6-3	CASSPPPGVSYEQYF	TGTGCCAGCAGCCCCCCTCCGGGAGTCTCCTACGAGCAGTACTTC
15	-	TRBJ2-5	TRBD1	TRBV7-7	CASSSKGALGETQYF	TGTGCCAGCAGCTCGAAGGGGGCGCTTGGAGAGACCCAGTACTTC
15	once	TRBJ1-1	TRBD1	TRBV5-4	CASSLPGQWGTEAFF	TGTGCCAGCAGCTTACCGGGACAGTGGGGGACTGAAGCTTTCTTT
14	few	TRBJ1-5	TRBD1	TRBV2	CASSWDREAQPQHF	TGTGCCAGCAGTTGGGACAGGGAGGCTCAGCCCCAGCATTTT
16	-	TRBJ1-1	-	TRBV4-2	CASSQGEKSMNTEAFF	TGTGCCAGCAGCCAAGGAGAGAAGAGTATGAACACTGAAGCTTTCTTT
14	-	TRBJ1-4	-	TRBV2	CATSAQGIREKLFF	TGTGCCACGAGCGCACAGGGTATTCGTGAAAAACTGTTTTTT
16	-	TRBJ2-3	-	TRBV11-2	CASSRGGEFGADTQYF	TGTGCCAGCAGCCGAGGCGGGGAATTTGGCGCGGATACGCAGTATTTT
15	-	TRBJ2-7	-	TRBV9	CASSVEGGVSYEQYF	TGTGCCAGCAGCGTAGAAGGGGGGGTTTCGTACGAGCAGTACTTC
13	-	TRBJ2-7	TRBD2	TRBV11-2	CASRTSGDYEQYF	TGTGCCAGCAGGACTAGCGGGGACTACGAGCAGTACTTC
15	-	TRBJ1-1	-	TRBV9	CASSANPGQRTEAFF	TGTGCCAGCAGCGCAAACCCCGGGCAGCGGACTGAAGCTTTCTTT
16	-	TRBJ1-4	TRBD1	TRBV5-4	CASSTQGAGKNEKLFF	TGTGCCAGCAGCACACAGGGGGCAGGGAAAAATGAAAAACTGTTTTTT
11	-	TRBJ1-2	-	TRBV6-6	CASRDIDGYTF	TGTGCCAGCCGGGACATAGATGGCTACACCTTC
12	few	TRBJ2-1	-	TRBV19	CASSISEGTQFF	TGTGCCAGTAGTATATCGGAGGGTACCCAGTTCTTC
12	few	TRBJ1-5	-	TRBV24-1	CAIGGSNQPQHF	TGTGCCATCGGAGGGAGCAATCAGCCCCAGCATTTT
16	few	TRBJ1-1	-	TRBV19	CASSILRGAVYTEAFF	TGTGCCAGTAGTATTCTTCGGGGGGCAGTCTACACTGAAGCTTTCTTT
16	-	TRBJ1-5	-	TRBV28	CASTQAGAGSNQPQHF	TGTGCCAGCACCCAGGCGGGGGCCGGTAGCAATCAGCCCCAGCATTTT
15	-	TRBJ2-3	-	TRBV3-1/TRBV3-2	CASSSRDTYTDTQYF	TGTGCCAGCAGTTCCCGAGACACCTACACAGATACGCAGTATTTT
16	once	TRBJ2-1	TRBD2	TRBV13	CASSTPTSFSYNEQFF	TGTGCCAGCAGCACACCGACTAGCTTCTCCTACAATGAGCAGTTCTTC
12	-	TRBJ1-2	-	TRBV30	CAWSTPGYGYTF	TGTGCCTGGAGTACCCCGGGCTATGGCTACACCTTC
16	-	TRBJ2-2	-	TRBV18	CASSPPMAGNTGELFF	TGTGCCAGCTCACCACCGATGGCTGGGAACACCGGGGAGCTGTTTTTT